The 16 T cell receptor beta chains presented below share a single source sample, sequenced in a study of shared clonotypes between healthy human individuals (dated by TCRdb to the early 2020s). Library construction relied on the immunoSEQ multiplex PCR assay. TCRdb re-hosts the immuneACCESS table, in-frame sequences only. Its copies lack some clones; in the studies checked, an unresolved V gene accounts for under half of them, and the cause for the rest is not known. The sample has around 1 million clones on record, more than 75% of them singletons. Clones ranked in the top ten supply about 1.5% of the sample. Sequencing was performed on memory CD4+ T cells sorted from blood. Taken with the paper, the label for cell subset or site translates to: CD45RA-negative fraction. The receptors come from a young man in good health.

As for this clone: This may come from a read error, since a much larger clone is one base off. The CDR3 region is CASSLLRINSPLHF. CDR3 nucleotide sequence: TGTGCCAGCAGCTTGTTACGGATTAATTCACCCCTCCACTTT. The J gene is TRBJ1-6, the V gene TRBV5-6; D call uncertain. Looked up from germline, CDR1 is SGHDT and CDR2 is YYEEEE. This CDR3 comprises 14 residues. Trimming pared 1 base from V and 6 bases from J, leaving 8 bases between.

This chain links TRBV19 with TRBJ2-4; the D gene is possibly TRBD1 (5 bases). Germline CDR1 LNHDA, CDR2 SQIVND (reference sequence). The CDR3 loop spans 12 amino acids. V lost 5 bases and J lost 4, with 6 bases in between. The DNA of the CDR3 is TGTGCCAGTAGTCCAGGGAAAAACATTCAGTACTTC. The encoded protein is CASSPGKNIQYF.

This chain connects TRBV18 to TRBJ2-5; maybe TRBD1 (5 bases). Germline lookup yields CDR1 KGHSH and CDR2 LQKENI. Trimming took off 3 bases at V and 3 bases at J, with 8 bases between the two ends. CDR3 length equals 13 residues. CDR3 sequence (DNA): TGTGCCAGCTCACCTAGCAGGGAAGAGACCCAGTACTTC. It is translated as CASSPSREETQYF.

The chain combines TRBV7-8 with TRBJ2-7; TRBD1 might be the D (5 bases). Trimming removed 1 base from V and 6 bases from J, with 16 bases in between. Per germline, CDR1 SGHVS and CDR2 FQNEAQ. The CDR3 has 15 residues. The CDR3 nucleotides are TGTGCCAGCAGCTTAGGCTTGGAACAGGCCGGCGAGCAGTACTTC. Residues: CASSLGLEQAGEQYF. Full variable domain (missing parts from reference TRBV7-8 and TRBJ2-7): GAGVSQSPRYKVAKRGQDVALRCDPISGHVSLFWYQQALGQGPEFLTYFQNEAQLDKSGLPSDRFFAERPEGSVSTLKIQRTQQEDSAVYLCASSLGLEQAGEQYFGPGTRLTVT.

The V call is TRBV27, the J call TRBJ2-1, with 8 nucleotides matching TRBD1. The V gene end was trimmed by 2 bases and the J gene end by 9 bases; junction bases not matched to a gene: 3. In germline, CDR1 is MNHEY, CDR2 SMNVEV (reference sequence). The CDR3 contains 13 residues. The DNA for the CDR3 is TGTGCCAGCAGTTTAGGACAGGGTATTGAGCAGTTCTTC. Encoded protein: CASSLGQGIEQFF.

The CDR3 region is CASSARTGIRNEQFF. The CDR3 DNA is TGTGCCAGCAGCGCTCGGACAGGGATCAGGAATGAGCAGTTCTTC. This chain links TRBV5-8 with TRBJ2-1, with 8 bases fitting TRBD1. V shed 4 bases, J shed 7 bases, and the junction held 10 bases outside the gene matches. Germline V lookup: CDR1 SGHTS, CDR2 YDEGEE. CDR3 length equals 15 residues.

This clone has only a few counts. The rearrangement joins TRBV27 to TRBJ2-7; TRBD1 is a possible D gene (6 bases). The CDR3 loop spans 15 amino acids. The germline gives CDR1 MNHEY, CDR2 SMNVEV (reference sequence). Trimming took off 3 bases at V and 5 bases at J, with 17 bases between the two ends. In DNA, the CDR3 is TGTGCCAGCAGTTTGGTCCCACAGGGTTTGAACGAGCAGTACTTC. Its translation is CASSLVPQGLNEQYF.

The chain recombines TRBV10-3 with TRBJ2-7; weak D call: TRBD2 (5 bases). The CDR3 is 14 amino acids. V gave up 4 bases and J gave up 0 bases, with 10 bases separating them. CDR1 is ENHRY and CDR2 is SYGVKD in the germline V gene. The CDR3 reads CAISAGVVSYEQYF. CDR3 nucleotide sequence: TGTGCCATCAGTGCCGGGGTAGTCTCCTACGAGCAGTACTTC.

V and J are TRBV2 and TRBJ1-2, with D uncertain. The V and J ends lost 4 bases and 5 bases respectively, with 11 bases between them. CDR3 length equals 13 residues. Germline lookup yields CDR1 SNHLY and CDR2 FYNNEI. CDR3 bases: TGTGCCAGCAGTGTAGACGTCTTGTATGGCTACACCTTC. This codes for CASSVDVLYGYTF.

This rearrangement joins TRBV25-1 to TRBJ2-5, with D tentatively TRBD2 (5 bases). The J call may be incorrect, as the DNA end agrees better with TRBJ2-7. CDR3 length equals 14 residues. Per the germline V gene, CDR1 is MGHDK and CDR2 is SYGVNS. The CDR3: CASSDLAASYEQYF. DNA of the CDR3: TGTGCCAGCAGTGATCTAGCAGCCTCCTACGAGCAGTACTTC.

The rearrangement uses TRBV5-4 and TRBJ1-2; no firm D call. V was clipped by 4 bases and J by 8 bases, with 18 bases between them. Germline V lookup: CDR1 SGHNT, CDR2 YYREEE (reference sequence). This CDR3 comprises 14 residues. The DNA of the CDR3 is TGTGCCAGCAGCCCCGTCGAGGGCCGGGGAGGCTACACCTTC. Amino acid sequence: CASSPVEGRGGYTF.

J is TRBJ2-1 and V is TRBV12-5; maybe TRBD2 (5 bases). CDR1 is LGHNT and CDR2 is FRNRAP in the germline V gene. This CDR3 is 16 amino acids long. The V end was cut by 1 base, the J end by 2 bases, with 12 bases between. CDR3: CASGLEWTGPYNEQFF. Here the CDR3 DNA reads TGTGCTAGTGGTTTGGAATGGACTGGACCCTACAATGAGCAGTTCTTC.

The chain joins TRBV19 to TRBJ2-3; 7 nucleotides agree with TRBD1. The CDR3 loop spans 14 amino acids. CDR1 LNHDA and CDR2 SQIVND come from the germline V gene (reference sequence). The junction had 5 bases not matched to a gene; V was cut back by 6 bases and J by 2 bases. In DNA, the CDR3 is TGTGCCAGTAGGTACAGGGGCCACACAGATACGCAGTATTTT. Its protein product is CASRYRGHTDTQYF.

The CDR3 region is CASSLTGLGGDTQYF. CDR3 bases: TGTGCCAGCAGCTTAACGGGACTAGGTGGAGATACGCAGTATTTT. The chain is built from TRBV5-4 and TRBJ2-3, with 8 bases fitting TRBD2. CDR3 size: 15 residues. Trimming removed 2 bases from V and 5 bases from J; junction bases left unmatched: 7. Looked up from germline, CDR1 is SGHNT and CDR2 is YYREEE (reference sequence).

The gene calls are TRBV7-2 and TRBJ2-7; D is uncertain. V was cut by 7 bases and J by 6 bases, with 16 bases left in between. CDR3 length: 13 residues. Germline loops: CDR1 SGHTA, CDR2 FQGNSA. The CDR3 sequence: CASTSRKSGEQYF. The CDR3 region has the DNA TGTGCCAGCACCTCCAGGAAGTCGGGCGAGCAGTACTTC.

This clone showed up just once. This probably arose from a read error, given a far larger clone one base away. Other nucleotide sequences in the sample specify the same CDR3. CDR3 sequence: CASSYRETGAYEQYF. In DNA form, the CDR3 reads TGTGCCAGCAGTTACAGGGAGACAGGGGCCTACGAGCAGTACTTC. The V and J genes are TRBV6-5 and TRBJ2-7; 8 bases line up with TRBD1. Germline loops: CDR1 MNHEY, CDR2 SVGAGI. The CDR3 is 15 amino acids. The ends lost 2 bases at V and 2 bases at J; junction bases unmatched: 5.